This TCR beta chain was found in a study of T cell responses to AZD1222 COVID-19 vaccine. The method was immunoSEQ multiplex PCR; TCRdb's version includes in-frame clones alone and lacks a portion of them. The table lists about 200,000 clones, just over 85% of them singletons, with around 8% in the top ten. Trimming at V came to 2 bases and at J to 3 bases, leaving 8 bases not matched to a gene. Germline-derived CDR1 and CDR2 are MNHEY and SVGEGT. This CDR3 is built from 16 residues. This sequence was found in an adult in good health. The chain is built from TRBV6-2 or TRBV6-3 and TRBJ2-7; 9 bases are a match to TRBD1. The starting material was peripheral blood, obtained on day 0 of AZD1222 vaccination. The CDR3 DNA reads TGTGCCAGCAGTTACGCAACGGACAGGGGCCTCTACGAGCAGTACTTC. It yields the protein CASSYATDRGLYEQYF.